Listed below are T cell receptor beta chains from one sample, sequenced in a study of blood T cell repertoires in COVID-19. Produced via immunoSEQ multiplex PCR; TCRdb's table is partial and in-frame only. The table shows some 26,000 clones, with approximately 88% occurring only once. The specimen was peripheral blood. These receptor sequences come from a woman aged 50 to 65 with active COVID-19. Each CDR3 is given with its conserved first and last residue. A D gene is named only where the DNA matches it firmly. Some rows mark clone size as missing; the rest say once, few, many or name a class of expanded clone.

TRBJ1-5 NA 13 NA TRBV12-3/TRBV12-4 CASSLGSYQPQHF TGTGCCAGCAGTTTGGGCAGTTATCAGCCCCAGCATTTT
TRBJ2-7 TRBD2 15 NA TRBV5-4 CASSSGGELASEQYF TGTGCCAGCAGCTCGGGAGGGGAGCTAGCGAGCGAGCAGTACTTC
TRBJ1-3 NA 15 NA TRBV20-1 CSASLSVFSGNTIYF TGCAGTGCTAGTTTATCAGTGTTCTCTGGAAACACCATATATTTT
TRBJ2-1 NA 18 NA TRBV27 CASSSFWGRASSYNEQFF TGTGCCAGCAGCTCATTTTGGGGGCGGGCGAGCTCCTACAATGAGCAGTTCTTC
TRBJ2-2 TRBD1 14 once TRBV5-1 CASATGDSTGELFF TGCGCCTCAGCGACTGGGGACAGCACCGGGGAGCTGTTTTTT
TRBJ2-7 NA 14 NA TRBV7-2 CASSPDFSSYEQYF TGTGCCAGCAGCCCGGACTTTAGCTCCTACGAGCAGTACTTC
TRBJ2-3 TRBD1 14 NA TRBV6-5 CASSMTGGRDTQYF TGTGCCAGCAGTATGACAGGGGGACGGGATACGCAGTATTTT
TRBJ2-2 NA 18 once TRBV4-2 CASSHGQAGGVWTGELFF TGTGCCAGCAGTCATGGACAGGCGGGAGGAGTTTGGACCGGGGAGCTGTTTTTT
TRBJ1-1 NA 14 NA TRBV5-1 CASSLTGSHTEAFF TGCGCCAGCAGCCTGACTGGGTCCCATACTGAAGCTTTCTTT
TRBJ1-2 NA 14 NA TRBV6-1 CASSEDAGLYGYTF TGTGCCAGCAGTGAAGACGCAGGATTGTATGGCTACACCTTC
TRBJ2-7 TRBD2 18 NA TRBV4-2 CASSQQGGSGRGAYEQYF TGTGCCAGCAGCCAACAAGGCGGTAGCGGGAGGGGAGCCTACGAGCAGTACTTC
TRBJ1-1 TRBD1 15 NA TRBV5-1 CATQPLTGDATEAFF TGCGCCACCCAGCCCCTAACAGGGGACGCCACTGAAGCTTTCTTT
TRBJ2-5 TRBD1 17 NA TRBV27 CASSSYPRRTGTETQYF TGTGCCAGCAGTTCATACCCCCGCCGGACAGGGACGGAGACCCAGTACTTC
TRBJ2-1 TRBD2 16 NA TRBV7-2 CASSLAVSGSYNEQFF TGTGCCAGCAGCTTAGCGGTTAGCGGGAGTTACAATGAGCAGTTCTTC
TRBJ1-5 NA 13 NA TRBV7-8 CASSLADDQPQHF TGTGCCAGCAGCTTGGCTGATGATCAGCCCCAGCATTTT
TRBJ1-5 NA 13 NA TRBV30 CAWSVLSNQPQHF TGTGCCTGGAGTGTACTCAGCAATCAGCCCCAGCATTTT
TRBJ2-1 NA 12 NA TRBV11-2 CASSLEGFERFF TGTGCCAGCAGCTTAGAGGGTTTCGAGCGGTTCTTC
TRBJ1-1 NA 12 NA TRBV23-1 CASSQGGTEAFF TGCGCCAGCAGTCAGGGAGGGACTGAAGCTTTCTTT
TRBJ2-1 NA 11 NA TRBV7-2 CASSLDRRLVF TGTGCCAGCAGCTTAGATCGGAGGTTGGTCTTC
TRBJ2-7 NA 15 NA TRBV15 CATSRDLGVSYEQYF TGTGCCACCAGCAGAGATTTGGGAGTCTCCTACGAGCAGTACTTC
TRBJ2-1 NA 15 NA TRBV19 CASRPDGGYYNEQFF TGTGCCAGTCGCCCAGACGGAGGTTACTACAATGAGCAGTTCTTC
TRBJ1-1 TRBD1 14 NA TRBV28 CASSLQGIYTEAFF TGTGCCAGCAGCTTACAGGGGATTTACACTGAAGCTTTCTTT
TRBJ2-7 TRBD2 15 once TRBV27 CASASLAGGSYEQYF TGTGCCAGCGCATCGCTAGCGGGAGGATCGTACGAGCAGTACTTC
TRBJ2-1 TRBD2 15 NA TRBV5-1 CASSSAGGVYNEQFF TGCGCCAGCAGCTCCGCGGGAGGGGTCTACAATGAGCAGTTCTTC
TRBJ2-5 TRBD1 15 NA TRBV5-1 CASSLTGTGEETQYF TGCGCCAGCAGCTTGACCGGGACAGGGGAAGAGACCCAGTACTTC
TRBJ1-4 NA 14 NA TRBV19 CASSRTVNQLGLFF TGTGCCAGTAGTCGGACAGTTAACCAATTGGGACTGTTTTTT
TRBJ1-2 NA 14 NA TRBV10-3 CAISELGGYYGYTF TGTGCCATCAGTGAGCTGGGAGGGTACTATGGCTACACCTTC
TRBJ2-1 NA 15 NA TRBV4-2 CASSQDLGGYNEQFF TGTGCCAGCAGCCAAGATCTCGGGGGTTACAATGAGCAGTTCTTC
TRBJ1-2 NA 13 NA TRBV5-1 CASSLVQNYGYTF TGCGCCAGCAGCTTGGTACAGAACTATGGCTACACCTTC
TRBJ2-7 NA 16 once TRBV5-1 CASSLVSSDRPYEQYF TGCGCCAGCAGCTTGGTATCTAGCGATCGGCCCTACGAGCAGTACTTC
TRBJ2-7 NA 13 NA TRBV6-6 CASSPGFREEQYF TGTGCCAGCAGTCCAGGGTTCCGTGAGGAGCAGTACTTC
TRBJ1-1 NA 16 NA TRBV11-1 CASSLRRGFMNTEAFF TGTGCCAGCAGCTTAAGGCGGGGGTTCATGAACACTGAAGCTTTCTTT
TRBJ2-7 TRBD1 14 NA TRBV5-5 CASSRQGYSYEQYF TGTGCCAGCAGTAGACAGGGGTACTCCTACGAGCAGTACTTC
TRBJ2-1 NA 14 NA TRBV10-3 CASQSGNSYNEQFF TGTGCCTCCCAGAGCGGCAACTCCTACAATGAGCAGTTCTTC
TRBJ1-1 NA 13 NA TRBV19 CATTETVNTEAFF TGTGCCACCACGGAGACAGTGAACACTGAAGCTTTCTTT
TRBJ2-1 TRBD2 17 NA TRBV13 CASSSGSGRATYNEQFF TGTGCCAGCAGTTCTGGGAGCGGGAGGGCGACTTACAATGAGCAGTTCTTC
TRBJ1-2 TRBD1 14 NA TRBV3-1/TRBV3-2 CASSPQGATKGYTF TGTGCCAGCAGCCCTCAGGGGGCGACGAAAGGCTACACCTTC
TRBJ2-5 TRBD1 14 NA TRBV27 CASSPWDREETQYF TGTGCCAGCAGTCCATGGGACAGGGAAGAGACCCAGTACTTC
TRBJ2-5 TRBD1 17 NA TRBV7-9 CASSSDRRGTGRETQYF TGTGCCAGCAGCTCTGATAGGCGAGGGACAGGTAGGGAGACCCAGTACTTC
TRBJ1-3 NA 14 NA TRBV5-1 CASSLVGRGNTIYF TGCGCCAGCAGCTTGGTCGGGAGAGGAAACACCATATATTTT
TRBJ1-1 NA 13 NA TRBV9 CASSVGGGVEAFF TGTGCCAGCAGCGTAGGAGGGGGGGTGGAAGCTTTCTTT
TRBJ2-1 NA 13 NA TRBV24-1 CATSELGGHEQFF TGTGCCACCAGTGAGCTAGGGGGACATGAGCAGTTCTTC
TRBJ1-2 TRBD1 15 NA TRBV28 CASSPGTALYYGYTF TGTGCCAGCAGTCCAGGGACAGCCTTATACTATGGCTACACCTTC
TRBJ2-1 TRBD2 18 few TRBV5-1 CASSLVGRAGVPYNEQFF TGCGCCAGCAGCTTGGTGGGGCGGGCGGGAGTGCCCTACAATGAGCAGTTCTTC
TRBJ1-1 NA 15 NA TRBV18 CASSPQPGKSTEAFF TGTGCCAGCTCACCACAACCAGGGAAGAGCACTGAAGCTTTCTTT